Below, 2 T cell receptor beta chains from the same sample are listed, as sequenced in a study of blood T cell repertoires in COVID-19. Measured with immunoSEQ multiplex PCR; TCRdb has only the in-frame clones, and not every one. The data contain some 300,000 clones, less than 90% of them seen just once; the ten biggest clones take up more than 1%. The sequencing sample was made of PBMCs or T cells enriched from blood (not recorded which). These receptors were taken from a woman aged 25 to 45 who had recovered from COVID-19.

This chain joins TRBV5-6 and TRBJ2-7; 8 positions agree with TRBD1. V lost 4 bases and J lost 1; bases outside the gene matches: 7. CDR3 length: 15 amino acids. In germline, CDR1 is SGHDT, CDR2 YYEEEE. CDR3 protein: CASSTWTGFSYEQYF. The DNA of the CDR3 is TGTGCCAGCAGCACCTGGACAGGGTTTTCCTACGAGCAGTACTTC.

The V call is TRBV3-1 (or the pseudogene TRBV3-2), the J call TRBJ2-7; possible D gene TRBD1, 5 bases. The CDR3 length is 14 residues. V was pared by 5 bases and J by 2 bases, with 13 bases between. In germline, CDR1 is LGHDT, CDR2 YNNKEL (reference sequence). In DNA, the CDR3 is TGTGCCAGCAGCACCCGACAGACTCCCTACGAGCAGTACTTC. It yields the protein CASSTRQTPYEQYF.